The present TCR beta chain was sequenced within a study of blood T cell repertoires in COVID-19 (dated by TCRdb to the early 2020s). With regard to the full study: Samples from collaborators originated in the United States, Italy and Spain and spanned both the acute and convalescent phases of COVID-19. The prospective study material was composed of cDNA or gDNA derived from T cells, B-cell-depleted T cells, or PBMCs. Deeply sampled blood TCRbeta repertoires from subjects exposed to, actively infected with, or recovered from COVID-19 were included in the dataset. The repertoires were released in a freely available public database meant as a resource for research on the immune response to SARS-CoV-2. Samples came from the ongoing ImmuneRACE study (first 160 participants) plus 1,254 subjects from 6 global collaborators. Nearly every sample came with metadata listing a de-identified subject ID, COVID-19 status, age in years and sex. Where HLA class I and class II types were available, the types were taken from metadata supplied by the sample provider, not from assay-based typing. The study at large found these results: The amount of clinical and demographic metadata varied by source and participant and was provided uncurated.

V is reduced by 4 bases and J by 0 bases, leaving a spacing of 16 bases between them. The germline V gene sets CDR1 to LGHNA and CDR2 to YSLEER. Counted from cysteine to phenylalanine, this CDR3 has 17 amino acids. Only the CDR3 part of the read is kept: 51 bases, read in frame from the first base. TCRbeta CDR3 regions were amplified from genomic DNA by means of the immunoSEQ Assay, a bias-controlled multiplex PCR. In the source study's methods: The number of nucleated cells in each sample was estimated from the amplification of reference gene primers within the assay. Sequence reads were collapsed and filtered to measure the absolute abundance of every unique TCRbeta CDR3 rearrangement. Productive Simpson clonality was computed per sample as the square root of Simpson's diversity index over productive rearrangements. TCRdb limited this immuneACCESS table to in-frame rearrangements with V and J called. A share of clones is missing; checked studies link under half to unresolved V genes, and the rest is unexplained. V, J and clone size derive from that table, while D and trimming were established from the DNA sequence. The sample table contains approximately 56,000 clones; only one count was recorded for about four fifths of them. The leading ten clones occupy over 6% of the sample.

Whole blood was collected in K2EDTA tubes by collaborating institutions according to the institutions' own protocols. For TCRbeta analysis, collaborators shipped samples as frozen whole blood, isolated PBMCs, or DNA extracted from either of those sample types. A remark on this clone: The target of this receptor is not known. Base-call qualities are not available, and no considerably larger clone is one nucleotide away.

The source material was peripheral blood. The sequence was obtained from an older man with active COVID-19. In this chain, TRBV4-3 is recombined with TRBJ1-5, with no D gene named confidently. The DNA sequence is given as TGCGCCAGCAGCCCGTCTATTGGAGGGCATAGCAATCAGCCCCAGCATTTT. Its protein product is CASSPSIGGHSNQPQHF.